A selection of T cell receptor beta chains follows, all from one sample in a study of cytomegalovirus exposure and HLA in healthy donors. Clones were sequenced by immunoSEQ multiplex PCR, and TCRdb holds only the in-frame ones, with some missing. The sample carries about 130,000 clones, over 75% recorded once. The sequencing input was PBMCs. The receptors derive from a man aged 18 to 29 in good health and CMV-seropositive. Both conserved end residues are part of each CDR3. The D gene is left open where the match is weak. Expanded clones get a size class; other rows say once, few or many, or leave the size out.

>TRBV6-1|TRBD2|TRBJ2-5|-
TGTGCCAGCAGTCGCGACCTTAGCGGGGAAGAGACCCAGTACTTC
CASSRDLSGEETQYF
>TRBV29-1|-|TRBJ2-7|-
TGCAGCGTTGTAGGAGGGAACGAGCAGTACTTC
CSVVGGNEQYF
>TRBV23-1|-|TRBJ1-1|-
TGCGCCAGCAGTCAATCGCAGGGGAGACGTGCGGACACTGAAGCTTTCTTT
CASSQSQGRRADTEAFF
>TRBV27|-|TRBJ2-2|once
TGTGCCAGCAGTCCCCGTTACACCGGGGAGCTGTTTTTT
CASSPRYTGELFF
>TRBV19|-|TRBJ2-7|-
TGTGCCAGTAGTAACCTCGGGGCCTACGAGCAGTACTTC
CASSNLGAYEQYF
>TRBV13|TRBD2|TRBJ2-3|once
TGTGCCAGCAGGCCTCCGGGACTAGTATACACAGATACGCAGTATTTT
CASRPPGLVYTDTQYF
>TRBV6-5|-|TRBJ2-6|few
TGTGCCACCCAAAGGGGCGGGGCCAACGTCCTGACTTTC
CATQRGGANVLTF
>TRBV5-1|TRBD1|TRBJ2-7|-
TGCGCCAGCAGCTTAGACAGGGTCTATATTTACGAGCAGTACTTC
CASSLDRVYIYEQYF
>TRBV12-5|TRBD1|TRBJ2-7|-
TGTGCTAGTGGTTTGGTTTTGGGACAGAGGCCCCGGGCTGCATACGAGCAGTACTTC
CASGLVLGQRPRAAYEQYF
>TRBV6-1|TRBD1|TRBJ1-3|-
TGTGCCAGCAGTGAAGTAAGGGGGCTTCGATACACCATATATTTT
CASSEVRGLRYTIYF
>TRBV6-1|TRBD1|TRBJ2-5|-
TGTGCCAGCAGTGGAACCGGGACAGGGTACCAAGAGACCCAGTACTTC
CASSGTGTGYQETQYF
>TRBV7-9|-|TRBJ1-4|-
TGTGCCAGCCAGGGAGGCATTGGTGAAAAACTGTTTTTT
CASQGGIGEKLFF
>TRBV5-1|-|TRBJ1-1|once
TGCGCCAGCAGCTTGGCCGTGAGGGAGAACACTGAAGCTTTCTTT
CASSLAVRENTEAFF
>TRBV19|-|TRBJ1-2|-
TGTGCCAGTAGGCAAACAAACACAGTCGGCTACACCTTC
CASRQTNTVGYTF
>TRBV27|-|TRBJ2-3|-
TGTGCCAGCAGTTTATCTTCAGGGGCTTTCACAGATACGCAGTATTTT
CASSLSSGAFTDTQYF
>TRBV5-5|TRBD1|TRBJ1-2|once
TGTGCCAGCAGCACCCGGGACAGGGTCCCTCTTCGCGGCTACACCTTC
CASSTRDRVPLRGYTF
>TRBV7-2|TRBD1|TRBJ1-2|-
TGTGCCAGCGGGGGACAGGGCTATGGCTACACCTTC
CASGGQGYGYTF
>TRBV9|-|TRBJ2-3|-
TGTGCCAGCAGCTTCCCGACAGGTTCCGGCACAGATACGCAGTATTTT
CASSFPTGSGTDTQYF
>TRBV6-4|TRBD1|TRBJ1-1|-
TGTGCCAGCAGTTACTCGATCGACAGGGAGGACACTGAAGCTTTCTTT
CASSYSIDREDTEAFF
>TRBV7-2|-|TRBJ2-7|few
TGTGCCAGCAGCTTAGTCCCAGGGCAGGGAAGCTACGAGCAGTACTTC
CASSLVPGQGSYEQYF
>TRBV7-6|-|TRBJ2-7|-
TGTGCCAGCAGCTTAGGTTCAGGGGACGAGCAGTACTTC
CASSLGSGDEQYF
>TRBV19|TRBD1|TRBJ1-6|-
TGTGCCAGTAGTTCGAACCGGGACAGTTCGGGTTCACCCCTCCACTTT
CASSSNRDSSGSPLHF
>TRBV5-1|TRBD1|TRBJ2-1|-
TGCGCCAGCAGCTTGGCCCGACAGGGGGCGTCCTACAATGAGCAGTTCTTC
CASSLARQGASYNEQFF
>TRBV7-8|-|TRBJ2-1|-
TGTGCCAGCAGCTTAGCCCCCAGTGCCCCAGAGCAGTTCTTC
CASSLAPSAPEQFF
>TRBV4-1|-|TRBJ2-2|-
TGCGCCAGCAGCCAAGAAACTAGCTACACCGGGGAGCTGTTTTTT
CASSQETSYTGELFF
>TRBV10-1|-|TRBJ1-1|-
TGCGCCAGCAGTGATCCCGACAGGAACACTGAAGCTTTCTTT
CASSDPDRNTEAFF
>TRBV7-8|TRBD2|TRBJ2-7|-
TGTGCCAGCAGCTTAGGCGGGAGGAGCTACGAGCAGTACTTC
CASSLGGRSYEQYF
>TRBV7-2|-|TRBJ1-2|-
TGTGCCAGCAGCTTACGCGGGGGTGTTAACTATGGCTACACCTTC
CASSLRGGVNYGYTF
>TRBV10-2|-|TRBJ2-1|-
TGCGCCAGCAGTGTCTCGGTTACCCCCTCCTACAATGAGCAGTTCTTC
CASSVSVTPSYNEQFF
>TRBV9|TRBD1|TRBJ2-3|-
TGTGCCAGCAGCGTAGTTGGGACAGGGGACACAGATACGCAGTATTTT
CASSVVGTGDTDTQYF